Shown below are 23 T cell receptor beta chains from a single sample sequenced in a study of vaccination effects on CD4 cells after COVID-19. Sequenced by immunoSEQ multiplex PCR; TCRdb stores in-frame clones only, minus some. The sample yields about 24,000 clones, over 70% seen once. For these TCRs, the target antigens are not known. Ahead of sequencing, the ViraFEST assay grew antigen-specific CD4+ T cells using viral peptide pools. Following an approximately eleven-day culture, CD4+ T cells were purified. Participants received two doses of either the BNT162b2 or mRNA-1273 vaccine. Sequences were derived from CD4+ T cells from PBMCs cultured with HCoV-NL63 spike peptides, sampled after COVID-19 vaccination. These receptor sequences come from a human donor who received a COVID-19 vaccine.

The chain has TRBV5-5 and TRBJ2-1; D assignment may be TRBD1 or TRBD2 (5 bases each). Germline V gives CDR1 SGHKS, CDR2 YYEKEE (reference sequence). This CDR3 region has 14 residues. V lost 4 bases and J lost 6, with 14 bases in between. CDR3 DNA: TGTGCCAGCAGCCTCTGGGGGTCAGGCAATGAGCAGTTCTTC. Its translation is CASSLWGSGNEQFF.

The chain joins TRBV7-9 to TRBJ1-4, with D tentatively TRBD1 (6 bases). Germline V gene sequence: CDR1 SEHNR, CDR2 FQNEAQ (reference sequence). Deletions cut 1 base from V and 3 bases from J, with 12 bases between. CDR3 length: 16 residues. CDR3 in amino acids: CASSLVGGPPNEKLFF. CDR3 in DNA: TGTGCCAGCAGCTTAGTTGGGGGGCCTCCTAATGAAAAACTGTTTTTT.

J is TRBJ2-1 and V is TRBV5-1, with 7 bases aligning to TRBD2. Trimming removed 0 bases from V and 0 bases from J; junction bases left unmatched: 0. The CDR3 is made up of 15 amino acids. Germline CDR1 is SGHRS and CDR2 is YFSETQ. In DNA, the CDR3 is TGCGCCAGCAGCTTGGAGCGGGGCTCCTACAATGAGCAGTTCTTC. It yields the protein CASSLERGSYNEQFF.

The CDR3 region has the DNA TGTGCCAGCAGCTTAGACGACACCGGGGAGCTGTTTTTT. It translates to CASSLDDTGELFF. The gene calls are TRBV11-3 and TRBJ2-2; D is undetermined. The CDR3 has 13 amino acids. Germline V lookup: CDR1 SGHNT, CDR2 YENEEA. Deletions cut 0 bases from V and 3 bases from J, with 2 bases between.

Judged by abundance, this clone is medium-sized. The chain employs TRBV9 and TRBJ2-7; 7 bases fit TRBD1. Trimming removed 4 bases from V and 5 bases from J; junction bases left unmatched: 9. Germline V gene sequence: CDR1 SGDLS, CDR2 YYNGEE. The length of the CDR3 is 14 residues. The CDR3 DNA sequence: TGTGCCAGCAGCCCGGCGACAGGGAGAGACGAGCAGTACTTC. As protein: CASSPATGRDEQYF.

This chain connects TRBV4-1 to TRBJ2-1, with unresolved D. V shed 1 base and J shed 7 bases, with 8 bases lying between them. Germline V gene data show CDR1 as MGHRA and CDR2 as YSYEKL. The CDR3 is 13 amino acids. CDR3 DNA sequence: TGCGCCAGCAGCCAAGTCGGGCAAAATGAGCAGTTCTTC. Amino acid sequence: CASSQVGQNEQFF.

This sequence joins TRBV6-2 or TRBV6-3 and TRBJ2-6, with D possibly being TRBD1 (6 bases). With 5 bases removed from V and 0 bases from J, the gap between germline ends came to 17 bases. CDR3 length: 18 amino acids. The germline CDR1 and CDR2 sequences are MNHEY and SVGEGT. CDR3 sequence: CASSRRQTGSSGANVLTF. CDR3 DNA: TGTGCCAGCAGTCGGCGGCAGACAGGATCCTCTGGGGCCAACGTCCTGACTTTC.

This chain uses TRBV6-5 with TRBJ1-1, with TRBD1 matching 10 bases. V shed 2 bases, J shed 2 bases, and the junction held 5 bases outside the gene matches. The CDR3 covers 16 residues. Germline V gene sequence: CDR1 MNHEY, CDR2 SVGAGI. CDR3 region: CASSYPRQGANTEAFF. In DNA form, the CDR3 reads TGTGCCAGCAGTTACCCAAGACAGGGGGCTAACACTGAAGCTTTCTTT.

This sequence joins TRBV19 and TRBJ1-2; a possible D gene is TRBD1 (5 bases). This CDR3 spans 14 amino acids. The germline CDR1 and CDR2 sequences are LNHDA and SQIVND (reference sequence). V lost 2 bases to trimming and J lost 4 bases, with 11 bases between them. CDR3 in amino acids: CASSITQGLYGYTF. In DNA form, the CDR3 reads TGTGCCAGTAGTATAACGCAGGGACTCTATGGCTACACCTTC.

This clone was recorded only once. The V and J genes are TRBV20-1 and TRBJ2-5; D not certain. Germline CDR1 and CDR2: DFQATT and SNEGSKA (reference sequence). The CDR3 has 11 residues. Trimming pared 5 bases from V and 5 bases from J, leaving 9 bases between. CDR3 bases: TGCAGTGCTTTACGTGGGGAGACCCAGTACTTC. It specifies CSALRGETQYF.

This clone was observed a single time. V gene TRBV5-6 combines with J gene TRBJ1-1; no clear D gene. This CDR3 has 12 residues. The germline CDR1 and CDR2 sequences are SGHDT and YYEEEE. With 1 base removed from V and 2 bases from J, the gap between germline ends came to 3 bases. The CDR3 is CASSLPNTEAFF. The CDR3 DNA reads as TGTGCCAGCAGCTTGCCAAACACTGAAGCTTTCTTT.

The CDR3 reads CASSKNNQPQHF. The CDR3 nucleotides read TGTGCCAGTAGTAAAAACAATCAGCCCCAGCATTTT. The chain combines TRBV19 with TRBJ1-5; D not resolved. The germline gives CDR1 LNHDA, CDR2 SQIVND (reference sequence). Trimming cost V 4 bases and J 3 bases, with 4 bases left between them. There are 12 residues in the CDR3.

This clone was observed a handful of times. The chain uses TRBV27 and TRBJ1-1, with D tentatively TRBD1 (6 bases). The CDR3 covers 14 residues. Trimming left V 2 bases short and J 5 bases short, with 12 bases between. The V gene's germline CDR1 is MNHEY and CDR2 SMNVEV (reference sequence). The CDR3: CASSLVRGGTEAFF. CDR3 nucleotides: TGTGCCAGCAGTTTAGTCCGAGGGGGTACTGAAGCTTTCTTT.

The rearrangement joins TRBV6-6 to TRBJ1-6; D gene unclear. The CDR3 sequence is 16 residues long. V was clipped by 3 bases and J by 8 bases, with 17 bases between them. CDR1 MNHNY and CDR2 SVGAGI come from the germline V gene (reference sequence). The CDR3 region is CASSYPSDYGHSPLHF. The CDR3 nucleotides read TGTGCCAGCAGTTATCCCTCAGACTACGGGCATTCACCCCTCCACTTT.

V is TRBV6-5 and J is TRBJ2-3, with D perhaps being TRBD1 or TRBD2 (5 bases each). V lost 2 bases to trimming and J lost 2 bases, with 11 bases between them. The CDR3 covers 15 residues. Germline CDR1 and CDR2: MNHEY and SVGAGI. CDR3 in DNA: TGTGCCAGCAGTTACCGGGACCCTTTCACAGATACGCAGTATTTT. The encoded protein is CASSYRDPFTDTQYF.

J is TRBJ1-2 and V is TRBV6-5, with TRBD1 matching over 7 bases. J lost 6 bases, V lost 6 bases, and 4 bases had no gene match. The CDR3 loop spans 12 amino acids. Germline V gene data show CDR1 as MNHEY and CDR2 as SVGAGI. Here the CDR3 DNA reads TGTGCCAGCAGCCCGACAGGGAATGGCTACACCTTC. Protein: CASSPTGNGYTF.

The chain joins TRBV11-2 to TRBJ2-1; TRBD2 matches 8 bases. Losses at the gene ends were 5 bases for V and 1 base for J; bases not matched to a gene: 4. CDR3 length: 15 residues. Germline assignment: CDR1 SGHAT and CDR2 FQNNGV. CDR3 amino acids: CASSATSGSYNEQFF. In DNA, the CDR3 is TGTGCCAGCAGCGCAACTAGCGGTTCCTACAATGAGCAGTTCTTC.

V and J are TRBV5-4 and TRBJ1-2; maybe TRBD1 (6 bases). This CDR3 spans 13 amino acids. Per the germline V gene, CDR1 is SGHNT and CDR2 is YYREEE (reference sequence). V was trimmed by 3 bases and J by 7 bases, leaving 13 bases between them. CDR3 region: CASSSDLGAGYTF. DNA of the CDR3: TGTGCCAGCAGCTCGGACCTGGGGGCTGGCTACACCTTC.

The chain employs TRBV19 and TRBJ2-2; D is undetermined. Germline V gene lookup returns CDR1 LNHDA and CDR2 SQIVND (reference sequence). Trimming took off 1 base at V and 0 bases at J, with 12 bases between the two ends. This CDR3 has 17 residues. CDR3: CASSIGINTPNTGELFF. The CDR3 bases are TGTGCCAGTAGTATAGGTATCAATACTCCGAACACCGGGGAGCTGTTTTTT.

Here the CDR3 DNA reads TGTGCCAGTAGGGACGGGAATCAGCCCCAGCATTTT. Translating it yields CASRDGNQPQHF. The J gene is TRBJ1-5, the V gene TRBV19; D call uncertain. V lost 6 bases and J 4 bases, leaving 7 bases between the germline ends. Germline CDR1 and CDR2: LNHDA and SQIVND (reference sequence). This CDR3 comprises 12 residues.

This chain uses TRBV30 with TRBJ1-6; a weak D match, TRBD1 (6 bases). V lost 2 bases and J lost 3, with 14 bases in between. The V gene's germline CDR1 is GTSNPN and CDR2 SVGIG (reference sequence). This CDR3 has 16 amino acids. The DNA for the CDR3 is TGTGCCTGGAGTCGGTCAGGGGCCTTCTATAATTCACCCCTCCACTTT. This gives the protein CAWSRSGAFYNSPLHF.

This clone was seen a few times. This sequence joins TRBV6-6 and TRBJ1-6; 8 bases are shared with TRBD1. The CDR3 covers 16 residues. Germline values: CDR1 MNHNY, CDR2 SVGAGI (reference sequence). V lost 6 bases, J lost 5 bases, and 9 bases stayed unmatched. The CDR3 nucleotides read TGTGCCAGCAGAGCCGGGACAGGCCTGAATAATTCACCCCTCCACTTT. It encodes CASRAGTGLNNSPLHF.

The chain couples TRBV27 to TRBJ2-6; D might be TRBD1 (5 bases). V lost 6 bases and J 2 bases, leaving 14 bases between the germline ends. There are 16 residues in the CDR3. Germline loops: CDR1 MNHEY, CDR2 SMNVEV (reference sequence). The CDR3 DNA sequence: TGTGCCAGCAGCCCGGACACGACTGCTGGGGCCAACGTCCTGACTTTC. Translating it yields CASSPDTTAGANVLTF.